These 20 T cell receptor beta chains came from one sample sequenced in a study of blood T cell repertoires in COVID-19. Sequencing used immunoSEQ multiplex PCR; TCRdb keeps in-frame clones, though not all of them. The sample includes about 59,000 clones, 81% seen only once; the top ten take roughly 28%. The sample taken for sequencing was peripheral blood. These receptors were taken from a woman aged 80 or older with active or convalescent COVID-19.

V usage is TRBV5-1 and J usage is TRBJ2-5; 11 bases are shared with TRBD2. CDR1 and CDR2 from the germline V gene are SGHRS and YFSETQ. The CDR3 runs to 16 residues. V trimming: 6 bases; J trimming: 1 base; junction bases outside the gene matches: 8. DNA for the CDR3: TGCGCCAGCAACTCAGATAGCGGGGGGGCCCAAGAGACCCAGTACTTC. This gives the protein CASNSDSGGAQETQYF.

The V and J genes are TRBV2 and TRBJ1-3; D gene ambiguous. The V end was cut by 9 bases, the J end by 0 bases, with 15 bases between. The CDR3 covers 15 residues. In germline, CDR1 is SNHLY, CDR2 FYNNEI. The CDR3 sequence: CASSKLESSGNTIYF. CDR3 sequence (DNA): TGTGCCAGTTCTAAACTGGAGAGCTCTGGAAACACCATATATTTT.

With respect to this clone: This sample also contains other DNA sequences that code for the same CDR3. The chain has TRBV6-5 and TRBJ1-2; D not certain. The V gene lost 5 bases and the J gene lost 0 bases, with 7 bases spanning the gap. Germline CDR1 is MNHEY and CDR2 is SVGAGI. The CDR3 is 13 residues long. CDR3 residues: CASSPGANYGYTF. The CDR3 DNA reads TGTGCCAGCAGTCCGGGAGCTAACTATGGCTACACCTTC.

As DNA, the CDR3 is TGTGCCAGCAGCAGGGTGGTCTACAATGAGCAGTTCTTC. As protein: CASSRVVYNEQFF. The chain has TRBV12-3 or TRBV12-4 and TRBJ2-1; D is possibly TRBD1 (5 bases). V lost 6 bases and J lost 3, with 9 bases in between. This CDR3 comprises 13 residues.

The CDR3: CASSLSLGANEQFF. CDR3 in DNA: TGTGCCAGCAGCTTAAGTCTAGGGGCAAATGAGCAGTTCTTC. The chain is built from TRBV7-3 and TRBJ2-1; tentative D call: TRBD1 (5 bases). This CDR3 spans 14 amino acids. Between the trimmed V and J ends, which lost 1 base and 7 bases, there was a span of 11 bases. The germline CDR1 and CDR2 sequences are SGHTA and FQGTGA. The complete variable domain, with remaining parts taken from reference TRBV7-3 and TRBJ2-1, reads GAGVSQTPSNKVTEKGKYVELRCDPISGHTALYWYRQSLGQGPEFLIYFQGTGAADDSGLPNDRFFAVRPEGSVSTLKIQRTERGDSAVYLCASSLSLGANEQFFGPGTRLTVL.

The genes are TRBV7-9 and TRBJ2-5; D is perhaps TRBD1 (5 bases). The CDR3 consists of 13 residues. V was clipped by 1 base and J by 3 bases, with 6 bases between them. CDR1 and CDR2 from the germline V gene are SEHNR and FQNEAQ (reference sequence). DNA for the CDR3: TGTGCCAGCAGCTTAGACAGGAAAGAGACCCAGTACTTC. The encoded protein is CASSLDRKETQYF.

This clone appeared once. The V and J genes are TRBV7-9 and TRBJ2-7, with a weak D call TRBD2 (6 bases). CDR1 SEHNR and CDR2 FQNEAQ come from the germline V gene (reference sequence). V lost 5 bases and J lost 3, with 17 bases in between. The CDR3 totals 15 residues. This chain's CDR3 is CASSQEGGGYYEQYF. The CDR3 DNA reads TGTGCCAGCAGCCAGGAGGGCGGCGGATACTACGAGCAGTACTTC.

This sequence joins TRBV2 and TRBJ1-3, with 7 bases aligning to TRBD1. The CDR3 length is 16 residues. Germline-derived CDR1 and CDR2 are SNHLY and FYNNEI. J was trimmed by 0 bases and V by 4 bases; bases with no gene match: 6. CDR3 sequence: CASSGTGVLSGNTIYF. DNA for the CDR3: TGTGCCAGCAGTGGAACAGGGGTCCTCTCTGGAAACACCATATATTTT.

This chain links TRBV10-3 with TRBJ2-7; TRBD2 matches 8 bases. J was trimmed by 0 bases and V by 8 bases; bases with no gene match: 6. The CDR3 contains 14 residues. The germline V gene encodes CDR1 ENHRY and CDR2 SYGVKD. CDR3 in amino acids: CAIAKAGGSYEQYF. The CDR3 coding sequence is TGTGCCATCGCTAAGGCGGGGGGCTCCTACGAGCAGTACTTC.

The genes are TRBV5-1 and TRBJ2-3; a possible D gene is TRBD2 (6 bases). V was trimmed by 4 bases and J by 4 bases, leaving 16 bases between them. Germline V gene lookup returns CDR1 SGHRS and CDR2 YFSETQ. CDR3 size: 15 residues. DNA for the CDR3: TGCGCCAGCAGCCCTGTCGGGGGTTTTGCAGATACGCAGTATTTT. Protein: CASSPVGGFADTQYF.

This clone appeared once. V and J are TRBV7-2 and TRBJ2-5, with D possibly TRBD2 on 6 matching bases. Trimming took off 2 bases at V and 4 bases at J, with 11 bases between the two ends. Germline V gene sequence: CDR1 SGHTA, CDR2 FQGNSA. The CDR3 covers 14 residues. CDR3 sequence (DNA): TGTGCCAGCAGCTTACAGACCGGGAGAGAGACCCAGTACTTC. This translates into CASSLQTGRETQYF.

This chain joins TRBV11-2 and TRBJ2-1; D may be TRBD1 (6 bases). Germline lookup yields CDR1 SGHAT and CDR2 FQNNGV. Trimming left V 4 bases short and J 7 bases short, with 11 bases between. The CDR3 totals 13 residues. CDR3 sequence reads: CASSWDQGNEQFF. In DNA form, the CDR3 reads TGTGCCAGCAGCTGGGACCAGGGGAATGAGCAGTTCTTC.

The CDR3 nucleotides are TGTGCCAGTAGTCAACAGGGTCTCGGGTCCTACGAGCAGTACTTC. As protein: CASSQQGLGSYEQYF. V is TRBV19 and J is TRBJ2-7; D perhaps matches TRBD1 (6 bases). Germline values: CDR1 LNHDA, CDR2 SQIVND (reference sequence). The CDR3 extends over 15 amino acids. Trimming left V 5 bases short and J 1 base short, with 15 bases between.

The genes are TRBV2 and TRBJ2-2, with 7 bases identical to TRBD1. Looked up from germline, CDR1 is SNHLY and CDR2 is FYNNEI. The V gene end was trimmed by 6 bases and the J gene end by 0 bases; junction bases not matched to a gene: 1. CDR3 size: 14 residues. In nucleotides, the CDR3 is TGTGCCAGCAGGGGACAGTCGAACACCGGGGAGCTGTTTTTT. Its protein product is CASRGQSNTGELFF.

This clone has a handful of counts. The chain uses TRBV12-1 and TRBJ2-7; TRBD1, the table's D call, lacks a check against the DNA. TRBV12-1 is annotated as a pseudogene. This CDR3 is 15 amino acids long. The CDR3 is CASSYRTGQYYEQYF. CDR3 DNA sequence: TGTGCCAGCAGCTACCGGACAGGACAGTACTACGAGCAGTACTTC.

This chain joins TRBV9 and TRBJ2-1; 8 nucleotides agree with TRBD1. Trimming cost V 0 bases and J 9 bases; bases outside gene matches: 5. This CDR3 region has 14 residues. Germline CDR1 is SGDLS and CDR2 is YYNGEE. The CDR3 is CASSVVQGAGEQFF. The CDR3 DNA follows: TGTGCCAGCAGCGTAGTGCAGGGGGCCGGTGAGCAGTTCTTC.

V gene TRBV27 combines with J gene TRBJ2-7, with TRBD1 as a possible D gene (6 bases). Deletions cut 3 bases from V and 7 bases from J, with 13 bases between. Looked up from germline, CDR1 is MNHEY and CDR2 is SMNVEV (reference sequence). The CDR3 is made up of 13 amino acids. CDR3 sequence (DNA): TGTGCCAGCAGTTTCGACAGGACGGGGGAGCAGTACTTC. As protein: CASSFDRTGEQYF.

V usage is TRBV4-3 and J usage is TRBJ2-1; D not certain. Deletions cut 1 base from V and 7 bases from J, with 8 bases between. In germline, CDR1 is LGHNA, CDR2 YSLEER. The CDR3 is 13 residues long. CDR3 region: CASSQVFGNEQFF. The CDR3 bases are TGCGCCAGCAGCCAAGTCTTCGGGAATGAGCAGTTCTTC.

The V and J genes are TRBV2 and TRBJ1-3; D is perhaps TRBD1 (5 bases). V lost 8 bases and J 0 bases, leaving 8 bases between the germline ends. Germline-derived CDR1 and CDR2 are SNHLY and FYNNEI. This CDR3 is built from 13 residues. The CDR3 DNA follows: TGTGCCAGCGGGGCAGACTCTGGAAACACCATATATTTT. Residues: CASGADSGNTIYF. The entire variable domain, with the rest obtained from reference TRBV2 and TRBJ1-3, is as follows: EPEVTQTPSHQVTQMGQEVILRCVPISNHLYFYWYRQILGQKVEFLVSFYNNEISEKSEIFDDQFSVERPDGSNFTLKIRSTKLEDSAMYFCASGADSGNTIYFGEGSWLTVV.

The chain carries TRBV6-4 and TRBJ2-3; 11 positions match TRBD2. The CDR3 consists of 15 residues. Germline loops: CDR1 MRHNA, CDR2 SNTAGT. With V trimmed by 6 bases and J by 8 bases, 10 bases remained unmatched. The CDR3 region is CASSVAGGPHGTQYF. Here the CDR3 DNA reads TGTGCCAGCAGCGTAGCGGGGGGGCCCCACGGTACGCAGTATTTT.